A selection of T cell receptor beta chains follows, all from one sample in a study of cytomegalovirus exposure and HLA in healthy donors. Assay used: immunoSEQ multiplex PCR; TCRdb lists only in-frame clones, some missing. The sample records 250,000 to 350,000 clones, roughly two thirds being singletons. The sample taken for sequencing was PBMCs. Receptors originate from a female donor in good health and CMV-seronegative. Each CDR3 is given without its conserved first and last residue. The order of the fields is J gene, V gene, CDR3 length, CDR3 protein.

TRBJ2-5,TRBV28,13,ASSPQALGTETQY
TRBJ2-2,TRBV2,14,ASTRHSGTNTGELF
TRBJ1-1,TRBV2,12,ASRPGQGGTEAF
TRBJ2-6,TRBV7-9,13,SSSRHGSGANVLT
TRBJ2-7,TRBV19,13,ASSIPSTRTSEQY
TRBJ2-7,TRBV7-9,14,ASSLRSRTESYEQY
TRBJ2-3,TRBV5-6,14,ASSRGEGVLTDTQY
TRBJ1-2,TRBV4-2,14,ASSQDSTGVVGGYT
TRBJ2-7,TRBV10-3,12,AIRGTGSLWEQY
TRBJ2-5,TRBV9,15,ASSEGLAEGIQETQY
TRBJ2-1,TRBV7-9,13,ASSSTGTPYNEQF
TRBJ2-1,TRBV9,12,ASSVAGSPSEQF
TRBJ2-5,TRBV11-2,16,ASSLTGRAGGNPETQY
TRBJ1-2,TRBV11-2,11,ASSAIGGNGYT
TRBJ1-5,TRBV2,11,ASTGQLNQPQH
TRBJ2-2,TRBV6-1,12,ASEGATRAGELF
TRBJ1-6,TRBV27,17,ASSLRGGQGSSYNSPLH
TRBJ1-1,TRBV11-3,12,ASSARTGRTEAF
TRBJ2-7,TRBV25-1,16,ASSPSPPGQRIPSEQY
TRBJ1-1,TRBV19,10,AQRDRETEAF
TRBJ2-1,TRBV5-1,13,ASRPGLAGNNEQF
TRBJ2-3,TRBV18,15,ASSPVTGTTSTDTQY
TRBJ1-1,TRBV28,11,ASSFGVFAEAF